These T cell receptor beta chains were read from a single sample in a study of OX40 agonist ivuxolimab in advanced cancers. Sequenced by immunoSEQ multiplex PCR; TCRdb stores in-frame clones only, minus some. The sample contains about 62,000 clones, 60% to 85% of which appear only once. The sample consisted of CD4+ or CD8+ T cells sorted from blood, taken in a trial of the OX40 agonist ivuxolimab. The receptor source for this set is an adult with an advanced solid tumor such as melanoma, head and neck, liver or kidney cancer. Each CDR3 is given with its conserved first and last residue. Fields, in order: J gene, D gene, clone size, V gene, CDR3 DNA, CDR3 protein. D genes are given only for firm matches. Size is omitted from some rows. Given values are once, few, many or a class for expanded clones.

TRBJ2-5	TRBD2	NA	TRBV7-9	TGTGCCAGCAGCCCAGGGACTAGCGGGTACCAAGAGACCCAGTACTTC	CASSPGTSGYQETQYF
TRBJ2-7	NA	NA	TRBV7-2	TGTGCCAGCAGCTTAGTTGGCAGGGGCTCCTACGAGCAGTACTTC	CASSLVGRGSYEQYF
TRBJ1-2	NA	NA	TRBV2	TGTGCCAGCAGTGACCCCCTGTCTGTCTACACCTTC	CASSDPLSVYTF
TRBJ1-1	TRBD1	NA	TRBV28	TGTGCCAGCAGTTCCTTGATGACAGGGGACACTGAAGCTTTCTTT	CASSSLMTGDTEAFF
TRBJ2-1	TRBD2	NA	TRBV27	TGTGCCAGCAGTCCCGAGACTAGCGGGAGTATGAGTGAGCAGTTCTTC	CASSPETSGSMSEQFF
TRBJ1-5	NA	NA	TRBV5-4	TGTGCCAGCAGCTTGGAAGCAGGGCCCAATCAGCCCCAGCATTTT	CASSLEAGPNQPQHF
TRBJ2-1	TRBD2	few	TRBV27	TGTGCCAGCAGGTCCCTGGTTAGCGGGCCTTACAATGAGCAGTTCTTC	CASRSLVSGPYNEQFF
TRBJ2-1	NA	NA	TRBV19	TGTGCCAGTAGTATAGACGGCCGAGTGGATCAGTTCTTC	CASSIDGRVDQFF
TRBJ2-2	NA	once	TRBV4-3	TGCGCCAGCAGCCAAGATACCGCCAGGGAGCTGTTTTTT	CASSQDTARELFF
TRBJ1-4	NA	few	TRBV11-2	TGTGCCAGCAGCGTAGATCCCGGGGAGGAAAAACTGTTTTTT	CASSVDPGEEKLFF